Shown below are 22 T cell receptor beta chains from a single sample sequenced in a study of T cells in Graves' hyperthyroidism and ophthalmopathy (dated by TCRdb to between 2018 and 2020). The library was produced with multiplex PCR. The instrument was an Illumina HiSeq 2000. The TCR beta CDR3 regions were amplified from RNA transcripts. The TCR CDR3 was subjected to a first round of RT-PCR using the HTBI primer set and the Qiagen OneStep RT-PCR kit. Starting from the raw public reads, TCRdb applied fastp trimming at Q25, assembled clones with MiXCR and retained in-frame beta chains. Identical CDR3 protein sequences are pooled into one entry, listed with their most common genes and DNA. For this sample the table gives hundreds of thousands of distinct CDR3 sequences, of which just under 45% were detected only once. In total, the top ten clones hold roughly 6.5% of the sample. The sequenced material came from peripheral blood or thyroid tissue (not recorded which). These receptor sequences come from an adult man with Graves' disease, either hyperthyroidism or ophthalmopathy (not recorded which).

Ten or more counts support this clonotype. The chain recombines TRBV7-4 with TRBJ2-5, with 10 bases lining up with TRBD2. V trimming: 2 bases; J trimming: 4 bases; junction bases outside the gene matches: 4. The CDR3 totals 15 residues. The germline CDR1 and CDR2 sequences are SGHVT and SQSDAQ. CDR3 loop: CASSLSPSGGETQYF. The DNA of the CDR3 is TGTGCCAGCAGCTTATCGCCTAGCGGGGGAGAGACCCAGTACTTC.

This clonotype was seen more than once but under ten times. The rearrangement uses TRBV20-1 and TRBJ2-5; no clear D gene. Per the germline V gene, CDR1 is DFQATT and CDR2 is SNEGSKA (reference sequence). The CDR3 sequence is 15 residues long. V lost 2 bases, J lost 5 bases, and 18 bases lay in between. CDR3 bases: TGCAGTGCTAGATTTAGGCCGGGTCTTTGGGAGACCCAGTACTTC. Its protein product is CSARFRPGLWETQYF.

This clonotype was seen more than once but under ten times. This rearrangement joins TRBV4-1 to TRBJ1-6; 10 bases fit TRBD1. CDR3 length equals 15 residues. CDR1 and CDR2 from the germline V gene are MGHRA and YSYEKL. V lost 3 bases to trimming and J lost 9 bases; unmatched junction nucleotides: 5. The CDR3 region is CASSQDWTGGSPLHF. CDR3 nucleotide sequence: TGCGCCAGCAGCCAGGATTGGACAGGGGGTTCACCCCTCCACTTT.

CDR3: CASSGGTAVNSPLHF. The CDR3 coding sequence is TGTGCCAGCAGCGGGGGGACAGCCGTGAATTCACCCCTCCACTTT. The chain couples TRBV9 to TRBJ1-6; 7 bases map to TRBD1. V dropped 3 bases and J dropped 7; count of bases not matched to a gene: 7. The CDR3 consists of 15 residues. The germline V gene encodes CDR1 SGDLS and CDR2 YYNGEE.

The genes are TRBV12-3 or TRBV12-4 and TRBJ1-2; TRBD1 aligns across 7 bases. V was clipped by 6 bases and J by 7 bases; unmatched bases: 8. The CDR3 runs 13 residues. The CDR3 loop is CASSGQDIIGYTF. Here the CDR3 DNA reads TGTGCCAGCAGCGGACAGGACATAATTGGCTACACCTTC.

The chain has TRBV15 and TRBJ1-1; D is perhaps TRBD1 (6 bases). CDR3 length: 14 residues. Germline loops: CDR1 LNHNV, CDR2 YYDKDF (reference sequence). The germline V and J ends were trimmed by 4 bases and 4 bases, with 13 bases remaining between them. The CDR3 sequence: CATSIFGGSTEAFF. CDR3 DNA: TGTGCCACCAGCATATTTGGGGGCAGCACTGAAGCTTTCTTT.

This clonotype has just a few counts. The chain carries TRBV7-8 and TRBJ2-7; 8 bases are shared with TRBD2. Germline V gene data show CDR1 as SGHVS and CDR2 as FQNEAQ. Trimming cost V 1 base and J 4 bases; bases outside gene matches: 6. The CDR3 has 15 amino acids. The CDR3 is CASSLELAALYEQYF. The DNA for the CDR3 is TGTGCCAGCAGCTTAGAACTAGCGGCCTTATACGAGCAGTACTTC. Supplemented by reference TRBV7-8 and TRBJ2-7, the full variable domain reads GAGVSQSPRYKVAKRGQDVALRCDPISGHVSLFWYQQALGQGPEFLTYFQNEAQLDKSGLPSDRFFAERPEGSVSTLKIQRTQQEDSAVYLCASSLELAALYEQYFGPGTRLTVT.

As for this clonotype: At one end, the junction sequence differs from germline, possibly due to a read error. This rearrangement joins TRBV7-4 to TRBJ1-6; a possible D gene is TRBD1 (5 bases). This CDR3 spans 16 amino acids. Germline V gene sequence: CDR1 SGHVT, CDR2 SQSDAQ. The DNA for the CDR3 is TGCGCCAGCAGCCAAGAACGGGAGGGACTCAATTCACCCCTCCACTTT. This encodes CASSQEREGLNSPLHF.

V is TRBV20-1 and J is TRBJ1-2; D is unresolved. This CDR3 is built from 16 residues. Looked up from germline, CDR1 is DFQATT and CDR2 is SNEGSKA (reference sequence). V shed 4 bases and J shed 5 bases, with 23 bases lying between them. The CDR3 DNA reads TGCAGTGCTAAAGTTGGACGCGCACGGATGGGATATGGCTACACCTTC. Translating it yields CSAKVGRARMGYGYTF.

This chain links TRBV7-9 with TRBJ2-2; tentatively, D is TRBD1 (8 bases). From germline, CDR1 is SEHNR and CDR2 FQNEAQ (reference sequence). V lost 5 bases and J 7 bases, leaving 26 bases between the germline ends. The CDR3 sequence is 18 residues long. In DNA, the CDR3 is TGTGCCAGCAGCCAAGCCCCACAGGGGGGGCGCGAGTTCGGGGAGCTGTTTTTT. Protein sequence: CASSQAPQGGREFGELFF.

This clonotype showed up many times. The rearrangement uses TRBV29-1 and TRBJ1-1; D remains unclear. This CDR3 is built from 11 residues. V gave up 6 bases and J gave up 0 bases, with 5 bases separating them. Germline V gene data show CDR1 as SQVTM and CDR2 as ANQGSEA. CDR3 coding DNA: TGCAGCGTATTTATGAACACTGAAGCTTTCTTT. Its protein is CSVFMNTEAFF.

This clonotype was recorded many times. The chain is built from TRBV29-1 and TRBJ1-4, with D tentatively TRBD1 (5 bases). The CDR3 totals 16 residues. Germline V gene sequence: CDR1 SQVTM, CDR2 ANQGSEA. The V gene lost 5 bases and the J gene lost 3 bases, with 19 bases spanning the gap. CDR3 region: CSVTNRVGHPNEKLFF. The CDR3 DNA reads as TGCAGCGTTACCAACCGAGTGGGGCATCCTAATGAAAAACTGTTTTTT.

At least ten counts were recorded for this clonotype. The rearrangement links TRBV24-1 to TRBJ2-2, with D unresolved. Trimming stripped 1 base from V and 7 bases from J, with 3 bases between. The V gene's germline CDR1 is KGHDR and CDR2 SFDVKD. The CDR3 contains 12 residues. DNA for the CDR3: TGTGCCACCAGTGATTTTGGCGGGGAGCTGTTTTTT. Translation gives CATSDFGGELFF.

The chain uses TRBV29-1 and TRBJ2-7; 8 positions match TRBD2. TRBJ2-1 matches the DNA end more closely, so the J call is doubtful. Looked up from germline, CDR1 is SQVTM and CDR2 is ANQGSEA. The CDR3 is 14 amino acids. The CDR3 region is CSKHGRASIDEQFF. The DNA of the CDR3 is TGCAGTAAACACGGGAGGGCCTCGATCGATGAGCAGTTCTTC.

This clonotype was counted at least ten times. The gene calls are TRBV7-9 and TRBJ2-7, with unresolved D. V was clipped by 4 bases and J by 7 bases, with 11 bases between them. Germline V lookup: CDR1 SEHNR, CDR2 FQNEAQ (reference sequence). The CDR3 is 12 residues long. CDR3: CASSSTMGEQYF. CDR3 in DNA: TGTGCCAGCAGCTCGACAATGGGAGAGCAGTACTTC.

This chain uses TRBV10-3 with TRBJ2-7; 8 bases match TRBD1. This CDR3 region has 15 residues. The ends lost 3 bases at V and 3 bases at J; junction bases unmatched: 7. CDR1 is ENHRY, CDR2 SYGVKD, per germline. CDR3 residues: CAISEGNRGDYEQYF. Here the CDR3 DNA reads TGTGCCATCAGTGAAGGGAACAGGGGGGACTACGAGCAGTACTTC.

This clonotype was picked up many times. The chain uses TRBV19 and TRBJ2-7; TRBD2 matches 10 bases. This CDR3 comprises 15 residues. Germline V lookup: CDR1 LNHDA, CDR2 SQIVND (reference sequence). V lost 4 bases, J lost 0 bases, and 3 bases stayed unmatched. The CDR3 sequence is CASSRSSGSSYEQYF. As DNA, the CDR3 is TGTGCCAGTAGTAGGTCTAGCGGGAGCTCCTACGAGCAGTACTTC.

Note on this clonotype: A junction boundary mismatches the germline segment, possibly from a read error. This chain joins TRBV5-4 and TRBJ2-7; 7 nucleotides match TRBD2. This CDR3 comprises 14 residues. Looked up from germline, CDR1 is SGHNT and CDR2 is YYREEE (reference sequence). The CDR3 bases are TGTGCCAGCAGCTTCGGCGGGAGCTCCTACGGGCAGTACTTC. It is translated as CASSFGGSSYGQYF. The entire variable domain, with the rest obtained from reference TRBV5-4 and TRBJ2-7, is as follows: ETGVTQSPTHLIKTRGQQVTLRCSSQSGHNTVSWYQQALGQGPQFIFQYYREEENGRGNFPPRFSGLQFPNYSSELNVNALELDDSALYLCASSFGGSSYGQYFGPGTRLTVT.

In its sample, this clonotype was seen a few times. A much larger clonotype is one base distant, so this may be a read error. The rearrangement joins TRBV7-9 to TRBJ1-1, with D perhaps matching TRBD1 (5 bases). V lost 5 bases, J lost 1 base, and 8 bases lay in between. CDR3 size: 13 residues. Germline V lookup: CDR1 SEHNR, CDR2 FQNEAQ (reference sequence). CDR3 sequence: CASSPDKNTEAFF. The DNA of the CDR3 is TGTGCCAGCAGCCCGGACAAGAACACTGAAGCTTTCTTT.

Ten or more counts support this clonotype. This chain uses TRBV29-1 with TRBJ1-2, with no clear D. The CDR3 covers 13 residues. CDR1 SQVTM and CDR2 ANQGSEA come from the germline V gene. With 3 bases removed from V and 3 bases from J, the gap between germline ends came to 11 bases. The CDR3, as DNA: TGCAGCGTTGACCCTACAGAGTACTATGGCTACACCTTC. Encoded protein: CSVDPTEYYGYTF.

This clonotype was counted at least ten times. The chain joins TRBV10-3 to TRBJ1-4; TRBD1 might be the D (5 bases). Trimming pared 7 bases from V and 3 bases from J, leaving 9 bases between. The CDR3 runs 13 residues. Germline V CDR1 and CDR2: ENHRY, SYGVKD. The CDR3 loop is CAITQGANEKLFF. In DNA form, the CDR3 reads TGTGCCATCACCCAGGGTGCTAATGAAAAACTGTTTTTT.

The chain uses TRBV15 and TRBJ1-6; D is perhaps TRBD1 (5 bases). The germline V gene has CDR1 LNHNV and CDR2 YYDKDF (reference sequence). The V end lost 8 bases, the J end lost 9 bases, and 14 bases lay between the germline ends. The CDR3 runs 13 residues. The CDR3 spells CATSGTDGSPLHF. DNA for the CDR3: TGTGCCACCTCCGGGACGGACGGTTCACCCCTCCACTTT.